A selection of T cell receptor beta chains follows, all from one sample in a study of blood T cell repertoires in COVID-19. The method was immunoSEQ multiplex PCR; TCRdb's version includes in-frame clones alone and lacks a portion of them. The top ten clones hold approximately 2.8% of a sample with roughly 140,000 clones, around 87% of them seen once. Sample: peripheral blood. Receptor source: a woman in her sixties or seventies with active COVID-19. Both conserved end residues are part of each CDR3. A D gene is named only where the DNA matches it firmly. Where a row states a size, it is once, few, many or the class of an expanded clone; other rows omit it.

v_call	d_call	clone_size	j_call	cdr3_nt	cdr3_aa
TRBV2	TRBD1	.	TRBJ2-7	TGTGCCAGCAGCGCCCAGCCGGGACAGGGGAGCGAGCAGTACTTC	CASSAQPGQGSEQYF
TRBV3-1/TRBV3-2	.	.	TRBJ1-1	TGTGCCAGCAGCCCCCGGAGGCCGGACACTGAAGCTTTCTTT	CASSPRRPDTEAFF
TRBV27	.	.	TRBJ1-6	TGTGCCAGCAGTTTATCAAGTCAGGGGAATTCACCCCTCCACTTT	CASSLSSQGNSPLHF
TRBV14	.	.	TRBJ1-1	TGTGCCAGCAGCCAATACCGGGGGACTGAAGCTTTCTTT	CASSQYRGTEAFF
TRBV2	.	.	TRBJ1-1	TGTGCCAGCAAAGTATTACAGGGAGTGTGGAACACTGAAGCTTTCTTT	CASKVLQGVWNTEAFF
TRBV7-9	.	.	TRBJ2-1	TGTGCCAGCAGTCAAGCGCTTTACAATGAGCAGTTCTTC	CASSQALYNEQFF
TRBV11-1	TRBD2	.	TRBJ2-1	TGTGCCAGCAGCTTTGACTCTAGCGGGCGGGAGTTCTTC	CASSFDSSGREFF
TRBV6-5	.	.	TRBJ1-1	TGTGCCAGCAGTTACTTTGGAGTGAACACTGAAGCTTTCTTT	CASSYFGVNTEAFF
TRBV7-2	.	.	TRBJ2-5	TGTGCCAGCAGCTCCCCCGTCGACACCCAAGAGACCCAGTACTTC	CASSSPVDTQETQYF
TRBV10-1	.	.	TRBJ2-1	TGCGCCAGCAGTGAGGTCCGCAATGAGCAGTTCTTC	CASSEVRNEQFF
TRBV6-2/TRBV6-3	TRBD2	.	TRBJ2-3	TGTGCCAGCAGTTACCTTAGCGGGTCTAGCACAGATACGCAGTATTTT	CASSYLSGSSTDTQYF
TRBV2	.	.	TRBJ1-1	TGTGCCAGCAGTCGGATGCTGGAGACTGAAGCTTTCTTT	CASSRMLETEAFF
TRBV9	TRBD2	.	TRBJ2-7	TGTGCCAGCAGCGTAGGGACTAGCGGGACTTACGAGCAGTACTTC	CASSVGTSGTYEQYF
TRBV27	TRBD2	.	TRBJ2-5	TGTGCCAGCAGTTCGACTAGCGGGAGGTCTCGAGAGACCCAGTACTTC	CASSSTSGRSRETQYF
TRBV4-2	TRBD2	.	TRBJ2-1	TGTGCCAGCAGCTCGCGGACTAGCGGGAGGGCCTACAATGAGCAGTTCTTC	CASSSRTSGRAYNEQFF
TRBV7-9	TRBD1	.	TRBJ1-1	TGTGCCAGCAGCTTGAACAGGGGGGTTAACACTGAAGCTTTCTTT	CASSLNRGVNTEAFF
TRBV7-8	.	.	TRBJ2-3	TGTGCCAGCAGCTTAGTTGGTGCGGGAACTCTCCGGGGAGATACGCAGTATTTT	CASSLVGAGTLRGDTQYF
TRBV18	TRBD2	.	TRBJ2-7	TGTGCCAGCTCACCACGTGGGTCCGGGAGGGCCAGAATAGCGGGCCATTCTTACGAGCAGTACTTC	CASSPRGSGRARIAGHSYEQYF
TRBV5-5	TRBD2	.	TRBJ2-3	TGTGCCAGCAGCTTGAGCGGGAGGGCGGGAGATACGCAGTATTTT	CASSLSGRAGDTQYF
TRBV5-6	TRBD1	.	TRBJ2-7	TGTGCCAGCAGCCCCCGGACAGGGTACGGGCACGAGCAGTACTTC	CASSPRTGYGHEQYF
TRBV7-9	TRBD2	few	TRBJ2-1	TGTGCCAGCGGTTTTGCTAGCGGGAACTACAATGAGCAGTTCTTC	CASGFASGNYNEQFF
TRBV12-3/TRBV12-4	.	once	TRBJ1-1	TGTGCCAGCAGTCCAGGACTTCGGACTGAAGCTTTCTTT	CASSPGLRTEAFF
TRBV6-2/TRBV6-3	.	.	TRBJ2-3	TGTGCCAGCAGTGCGACTGCAGATACGCAGTATTTT	CASSATADTQYF
TRBV11-3	.	.	TRBJ2-3	TGTGCCAGCAGCTCACCGGGCACAGATACGCAGTATTTT	CASSSPGTDTQYF
TRBV2	TRBD1	.	TRBJ1-1	TGTGCCAGCAGATCGACAGGGGGGAACACTGAAGCTTTCTTT	CASRSTGGNTEAFF
TRBV10-3	TRBD1	.	TRBJ2-2	TGTGCCACCACCGGGACAGGAAACACCGGGGAGCTGTTTTTT	CATTGTGNTGELFF
TRBV5-4	.	.	TRBJ1-3	TGTGCCAGCAGCCCCGACGGGAGCTCTGGAAACACCATATATTTT	CASSPDGSSGNTIYF
TRBV7-6	TRBD1	few	TRBJ1-2	TGTGCCAGCAGCTTAGCACAGGGGGACTATGGCTACACCTTC	CASSLAQGDYGYTF
TRBV12-3/TRBV12-4	TRBD1	.	TRBJ1-3	TGTGCCGGACAGGGCAACTCTGGAAACACCATATATTTT	CAGQGNSGNTIYF
TRBV11-1	TRBD1	.	TRBJ2-7	TGTGCCAGCAGCCACCCGGGACAGGGGACCTGGGAGCAGTACTTC	CASSHPGQGTWEQYF
TRBV6-5	TRBD1	.	TRBJ1-1	TGTGCCAGCATGACACAGGGGGCAATCACTGAAGCTTTCTTT	CASMTQGAITEAFF
TRBV28	.	once	TRBJ1-4	TGTGCCAGCAGTTTATGGCAGGGGACTAATGAAAAACTGTTTTTT	CASSLWQGTNEKLFF
TRBV14	TRBD2	.	TRBJ2-2	TGTGCCAGCAGCCCCACGACTAGCATCAACACCGGGGAGCTGTTTTTT	CASSPTTSINTGELFF
TRBV6-4	.	once	TRBJ2-2	TGTGCCAGCATGGTAGCGGCAAACACCGGGGAGCTGTTTTTT	CASMVAANTGELFF
TRBV28	TRBD2	.	TRBJ2-5	TGTGCCAGCAACTTCCTTTGGTCTAGCGGGAGTAAGACCCAGTACTTC	CASNFLWSSGSKTQYF
TRBV7-3	TRBD2	.	TRBJ2-1	TGTGCCAGCAGCTTAACGCCGGTTGAGCGGGAGTCCTCCTACAATGAGCAGTTCTTC	CASSLTPVERESSYNEQFF
TRBV18	.	.	TRBJ2-1	TGTGCCAGCTCACCCGCAGTTGGTGAGCAGTTCTTC	CASSPAVGEQFF
TRBV6-5	.	.	TRBJ2-7	TGTGCCAGCCTAGCGTTCCCCTACGAGCAGTACTTC	CASLAFPYEQYF
TRBV5-4	TRBD1	.	TRBJ1-2	TGTGCCAGCATCGAAATCCGGGACAGGGGTGAGAGTGGCTACACCTTC	CASIEIRDRGESGYTF
TRBV3-1/TRBV3-2	.	.	TRBJ2-2	TGTGCCAGCAGACCCCCGGGAATTTGCACCGGGGAGCTGTTTTTT	CASRPPGICTGELFF
TRBV10-1	.	.	TRBJ1-1	TGCGCCAGCAGCCGGGAGCCGGCCACTGAAGCTTTCTTT	CASSREPATEAFF
TRBV28	TRBD1	.	TRBJ1-6	TGTGCCAGCAGCCGCTCGACAGGGATCGGTAATTCACCCCTCCACTTT	CASSRSTGIGNSPLHF